This T cell receptor beta chain was profiled in a study of molecular identifiers for immune sequencing clone quantification. Study-wide context: Four of five RNA aliquots from roughly 21,000 or 96,000 naive CD8 T cells were sequenced.

The bulk TCR libraries were made with methods described before and with listed TCR primers. MiXCR, applied by TCRdb to the PCR reads, yields one record per CDR3 protein. The sample has over 300,000 distinct CDR3 sequences, roughly 24% seen once. General study points: The share of molecules held by clones above 20 RNA copies was over 97% in effector cells and under 1% in naive cells.

Worth noting for this clonotype: Antigen specificity is unknown.

V was shortened by 0 bases and J by 0 bases, with 9 bases between the two germline ends. The CDR3 has 16 amino acids. CDR1 is LNHNV, CDR2 YYDKDF, per germline (reference sequence). CD8+CD4-CCR7+CD45RA+ sorting gave the naive CD8 T cells. The sample taken for sequencing was naive CD8+ T cells from blood, with Jurkat cell RNA spiked in. Subset: FACS-sorted CD8+CD4-CCR7+CD45RA+ naive T cells. The rearrangement joins TRBV15 to TRBJ1-5; TRBD1 is a possible D gene (5 bases). The origin of this receptor is a human donor in good health. Some libraries in this study had Jurkat cell RNA spiked in. CDR3 bases: TGTGCCACCAGCAGAGAAGGACAATATAGCAATCAGCCCCAGCATTTT. This gives the protein CATSREGQYSNQPQHF.